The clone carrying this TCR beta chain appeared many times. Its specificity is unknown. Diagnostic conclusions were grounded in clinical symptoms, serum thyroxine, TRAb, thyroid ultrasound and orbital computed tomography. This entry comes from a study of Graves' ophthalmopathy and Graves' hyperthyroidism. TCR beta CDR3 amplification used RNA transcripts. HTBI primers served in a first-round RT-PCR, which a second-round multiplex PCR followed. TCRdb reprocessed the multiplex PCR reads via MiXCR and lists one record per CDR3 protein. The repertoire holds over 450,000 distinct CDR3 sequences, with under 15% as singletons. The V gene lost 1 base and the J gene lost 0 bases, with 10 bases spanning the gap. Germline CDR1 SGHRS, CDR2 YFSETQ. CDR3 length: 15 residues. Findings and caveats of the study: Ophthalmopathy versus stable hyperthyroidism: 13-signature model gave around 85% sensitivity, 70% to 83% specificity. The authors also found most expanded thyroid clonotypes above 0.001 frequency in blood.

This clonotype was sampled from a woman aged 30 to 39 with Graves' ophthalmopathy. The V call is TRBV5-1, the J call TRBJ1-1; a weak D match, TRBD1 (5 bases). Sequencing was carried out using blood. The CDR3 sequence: CASSLPDSLNTEAFF. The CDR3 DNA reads TGCGCCAGCAGCTTGCCCGACAGCCTGAACACTGAAGCTTTCTTT.